One and the same sample provided the 5 T cell receptor beta chains below, sequenced in a study of blood T cell repertoires in COVID-19. Libraries were prepared by immunoSEQ multiplex PCR; TCRdb keeps only in-frame clonotypes and omits some of them. Altogether 280,000 or so clones are present, 70% to 90% being singletons, with the ten largest covering under 2.5%. Sequencing input: PBMCs or T cells enriched from blood (not recorded which). All receptors derive from a man aged 25-45 years who had recovered from COVID-19.

This chain joins TRBV19 and TRBJ2-1, with a possible D match to TRBD2 (6 bases). Germline-derived CDR1 and CDR2 are LNHDA and SQIVND (reference sequence). The CDR3 is 13 residues long. Trimming removed 3 bases from V and 10 bases from J, with 13 bases in between. Here the CDR3 reads CASSIGRMGEQFF. As DNA, the CDR3 is TGTGCCAGTAGTATCGGGAGAATGGGGGAGCAGTTCTTC. The complete variable domain, with remaining parts taken from reference TRBV19 and TRBJ2-1, reads DGGITQSPKYLFRKEGQNVTLSCEQNLNHDAMYWYRQDPGQGLRLIYYSQIVNDFQKGDIAEGYSVSREKKESFPLTVTSAQKNPTAFYLCASSIGRMGEQFFGPGTRLTVL.

This sequence joins TRBV15 and TRBJ1-2, with TRBD1 matching 9 bases. The germline gives CDR1 LNHNV, CDR2 YYDKDF (reference sequence). The trim removed 5 bases at V and 5 bases at J, leaving 9 bases unmatched. The CDR3 extends over 15 amino acids. The chain's CDR3 is CATSSPGQGLYGYTF. As DNA, the CDR3 is TGTGCCACCAGCTCTCCGGGACAGGGTCTTTATGGCTACACCTTC.

The V gene is TRBV7-9, the J gene TRBJ1-3, with TRBD1 matching over 9 bases. The CDR3 runs 15 residues. J lost 8 bases, V lost 5 bases, and 10 bases had no gene match. Germline values: CDR1 SEHNR, CDR2 FQNEAQ (reference sequence). The CDR3 spells CASSPSTGGADTIYF. CDR3 DNA sequence: TGTGCCAGCAGCCCCTCAACAGGGGGCGCGGACACCATATATTTT.

This clone is a singleton in its sample. The chain joins TRBV18 to TRBJ1-1; D gene uncertain. Germline assignment: CDR1 KGHSH and CDR2 LQKENI. This CDR3 is 13 amino acids long. V dropped 6 bases and J dropped 0 bases, with 8 bases sitting between them. The CDR3 coding sequence is TGTGCCAGCTCGGGAGAAATGAACACTGAAGCTTTCTTT. Amino acids: CASSGEMNTEAFF.

The chain employs TRBV15 and TRBJ1-1; D is unresolved. V lost 9 bases and J lost 4, with 15 bases in between. The CDR3 has 13 residues. Germline CDR1 is LNHNV and CDR2 is YYDKDF (reference sequence). In nucleotides, the CDR3 is TGTGCCACTTCAACTCGGGGAGCCACTGAAGCTTTCTTT. It yields the protein CATSTRGATEAFF. The full variable domain, its missing parts supplied by reference TRBV15 and TRBJ1-1, is DAMVIQNPRYQVTQFGKPVTLSCSQTLNHNVMYWYQQKSSQAPKLLFHYYDKDFNNEADTPDNFQSRRPNTSFCFLDIRSPGLGDTAMYLCATSTRGATEAFFGQGTRLTVV.